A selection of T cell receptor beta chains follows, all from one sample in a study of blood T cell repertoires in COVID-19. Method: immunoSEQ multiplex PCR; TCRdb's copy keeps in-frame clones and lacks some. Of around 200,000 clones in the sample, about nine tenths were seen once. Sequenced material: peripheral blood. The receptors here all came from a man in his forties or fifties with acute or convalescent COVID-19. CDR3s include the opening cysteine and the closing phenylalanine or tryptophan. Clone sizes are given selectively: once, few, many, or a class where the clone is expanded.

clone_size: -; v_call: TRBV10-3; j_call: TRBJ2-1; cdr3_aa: CAISVRDSTFNEQFF
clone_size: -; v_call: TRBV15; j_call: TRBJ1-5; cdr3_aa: CATSREQGTQPQHF
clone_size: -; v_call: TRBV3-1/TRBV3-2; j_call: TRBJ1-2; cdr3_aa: CASSQEDSAWRTDAYGYTF
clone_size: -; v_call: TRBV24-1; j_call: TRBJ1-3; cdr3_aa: CATSGYLVRDGNTIYF
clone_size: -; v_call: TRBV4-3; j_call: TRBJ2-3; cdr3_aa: CASSQGGPSDTQYF
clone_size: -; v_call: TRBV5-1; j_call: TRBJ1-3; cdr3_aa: CASSLGGDTGNTIYF
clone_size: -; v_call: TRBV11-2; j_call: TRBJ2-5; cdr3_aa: CASSLLSGDQETQYF
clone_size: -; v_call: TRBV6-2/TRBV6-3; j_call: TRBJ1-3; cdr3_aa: CASSQGGFSGNTIYF
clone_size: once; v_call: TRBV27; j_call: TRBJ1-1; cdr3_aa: CASSTTGGTEAFF
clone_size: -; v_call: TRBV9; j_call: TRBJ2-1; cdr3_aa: CASSVSPRLAGGPYNEQFF
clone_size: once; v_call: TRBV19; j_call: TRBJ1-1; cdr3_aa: CASSTPGYGTEAFF
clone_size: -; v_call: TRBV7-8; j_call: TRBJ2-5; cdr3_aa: CASSLAASSWRETQYF
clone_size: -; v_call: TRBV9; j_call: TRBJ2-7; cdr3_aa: CASSFAGTSFHEQYF
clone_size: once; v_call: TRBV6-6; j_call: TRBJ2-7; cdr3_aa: CASSYHRGYEQYF
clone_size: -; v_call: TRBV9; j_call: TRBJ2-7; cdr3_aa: CASSVTSGGYEQYF
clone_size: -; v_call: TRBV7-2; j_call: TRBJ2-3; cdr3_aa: CASTGRGLTDTQYF
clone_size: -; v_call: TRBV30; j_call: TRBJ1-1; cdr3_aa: CASGGVQGGITEAFF
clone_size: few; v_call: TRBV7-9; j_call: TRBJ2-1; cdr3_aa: CASSFVPGLHHNEQFF
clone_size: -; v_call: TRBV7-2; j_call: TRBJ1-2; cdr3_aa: CASSLGATGGDYGYTF
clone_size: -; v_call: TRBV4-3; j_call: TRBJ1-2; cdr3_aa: CASSQDLSGREGYTF
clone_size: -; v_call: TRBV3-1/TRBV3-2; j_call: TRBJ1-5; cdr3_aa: CASVADRVLNQPQHF
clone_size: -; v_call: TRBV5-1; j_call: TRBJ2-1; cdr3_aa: CASSLGGPSSYNEQFF
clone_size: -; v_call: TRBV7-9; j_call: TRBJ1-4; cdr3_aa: CASSPPGHIEKLFF